These T cell receptor beta chains were read from a single sample in a study of identical twins. TCRdb independently ran MiXCR on the 5' RACE reads; one entry per CDR3 protein. The table shows 690,000 or so distinct CDR3 sequences, with around 6% occurring only once. Sequencing used naive T cells sorted from blood. These receptors all come from a man aged 18-30 years in good health. The CDR3 runs from the conserved cysteine through the conserved F or W. A D gene is named only where the DNA matches it firmly. The size of a clone is reported for some rows only, either as once, few or many, or as a class for expanded clones.

d_gene: TRBD2; abundance: many; v_gene: TRBV5-6; j_gene: TRBJ2-1; CDR3aa: CASSLSGGGEQFF; CDR3nt: TGTGCCAGCAGCCTGAGCGGCGGGGGAGAGCAGTTCTTC
d_gene: TRBD1; abundance: NA; v_gene: TRBV30; j_gene: TRBJ2-5; CDR3aa: CAWRQGQGSVETQYF; CDR3nt: TGTGCCTGGAGGCAAGGACAGGGCTCAGTAGAGACCCAGTACTTC
d_gene: TRBD2; abundance: NA; v_gene: TRBV5-1; j_gene: TRBJ2-5; CDR3aa: CASSPGLVGEETQYF; CDR3nt: TGCGCCAGCAGCCCGGGACTAGTGGGGGAAGAGACCCAGTACTTC
d_gene: NA; abundance: many; v_gene: TRBV29-1; j_gene: TRBJ2-7; CDR3aa: CSVRGTATYEQYF; CDR3nt: TGCAGCGTGCGGGGGACAGCGACCTACGAGCAGTACTTC
d_gene: TRBD1; abundance: NA; v_gene: TRBV20-1; j_gene: TRBJ1-4; CDR3aa: CSARRRTGFNEKLFF; CDR3nt: TGCAGTGCTAGACGTCGGACAGGGTTTAATGAAAAACTGTTTTTT
d_gene: NA; abundance: many; v_gene: TRBV27; j_gene: TRBJ2-7; CDR3aa: CASSQRGAGYEQYF; CDR3nt: TGTGCCAGCAGCCAGAGGGGGGCGGGCTACGAGCAGTACTTC
d_gene: NA; abundance: many; v_gene: TRBV7-2; j_gene: TRBJ2-7; CDR3aa: CASSLDHYEQYF; CDR3nt: TGTGCCAGCAGCTTAGATCACTACGAGCAGTACTTC
d_gene: NA; abundance: many; v_gene: TRBV7-9; j_gene: TRBJ1-6; CDR3aa: CASSLMGPLHF; CDR3nt: TGTGCCAGCAGCTTAATGGGACCCCTCCACTTT
d_gene: NA; abundance: NA; v_gene: TRBV20-1; j_gene: TRBJ1-6; CDR3aa: CSVLRDPNSPLHF; CDR3nt: TGCAGTGTCCTCCGGGACCCAAATTCACCCCTCCACTTT
d_gene: NA; abundance: few; v_gene: TRBV14; j_gene: TRBJ2-3; CDR3aa: CASSQQNILSTDTQYF; CDR3nt: TGTGCCAGCAGCCAACAAAACATCCTTAGCACAGATACGCAGTATTTT
d_gene: NA; abundance: NA; v_gene: TRBV6-4; j_gene: TRBJ1-2; CDR3aa: CASSDNWGGSYGYTF; CDR3nt: TGTGCCAGCAGTGACAACTGGGGAGGCTCATATGGCTACACCTTC
d_gene: TRBD1; abundance: many; v_gene: TRBV6-6; j_gene: TRBJ1-2; CDR3aa: CASLRTGYGYTF; CDR3nt: TGTGCCAGTCTTCGGACAGGCTATGGCTACACCTTC
d_gene: TRBD1; abundance: NA; v_gene: TRBV18; j_gene: TRBJ2-2; CDR3aa: CASSPRQGSNTGELFF; CDR3nt: TGTGCCAGCTCACCCAGACAGGGGTCGAACACCGGGGAGCTGTTTTTT
d_gene: NA; abundance: NA; v_gene: TRBV4-1; j_gene: TRBJ1-1; CDR3aa: CASSQGSPLYAFF; CDR3nt: TGCGCCAGCAGCCAAGGGTCGCCCTTATACGCTTTCTTT